These 30 T cell receptor beta chains came from one sample sequenced in a study of OX40 agonist ivuxolimab in advanced cancers. Profiled with immunoSEQ multiplex PCR; TCRdb holds only in-frame clones, not every one. The sample carries approximately 50,000 clones, almost 90% recorded once. The source material was CD4+ or CD8+ T cells sorted from blood, sampled in a trial of the OX40 agonist ivuxolimab. The receptors here all came from an adult with an advanced solid tumor such as melanoma, head and neck, liver or kidney cancer.

This chain connects TRBV5-1 to TRBJ1-1, with D uncertain. Germline V gene lookup returns CDR1 SGHRS and CDR2 YFSETQ. The CDR3 runs to 14 residues. The V gene lost 0 bases and the J gene lost 2 bases, with 8 bases spanning the gap. CDR3 bases: TGCGCCAGCAGCTTGGATAACGATAACACTGAAGCTTTCTTT. It yields the protein CASSLDNDNTEAFF.

The rearrangement uses TRBV4-3 and TRBJ2-2; 8 bases match TRBD2. CDR1 LGHNA and CDR2 YSLEER come from the germline V gene. The CDR3 spans 19 residues. Trimming at V came to 4 bases and at J to 4 bases, leaving 17 bases not matched to a gene. CDR3 sequence (DNA): TGCGCCAGCAGCCTTCGGGATTCGTGGCGGGAGGAGGCCACCGGGGAGCTGTTTTTT. Encoded protein: CASSLRDSWREEATGELFF.

This chain links TRBV5-8 with TRBJ1-4; D gene unclear. Trimming stripped 0 bases from V and 8 bases from J, with 11 bases between. From germline, CDR1 is SGHTS and CDR2 YDEGEE. The CDR3 spans 14 residues. The CDR3, as DNA: TGTGCCAGCAGCTTGGTGAGGGTAAAGGAAAAACTGTTTTTT. Translating gives CASSLVRVKEKLFF.

The V call is TRBV5-1, the J call TRBJ2-7; TRBD1 aligns across 8 bases. Germline CDR1 is SGHRS and CDR2 is YFSETQ. The V segment lost 3 bases and the J segment 4 bases; nucleotides outside the gene matches: 6. CDR3 length equals 14 residues. The DNA for the CDR3 is TGCGCCAGCAGCTCATGGACAGGGCAATACGAGCAGTACTTC. Translated, it gives CASSSWTGQYEQYF.

The chain has TRBV4-2 and TRBJ2-5; D might be TRBD2 (6 bases). Trimming stripped 6 bases from V and 0 bases from J, with 14 bases between. From germline, CDR1 is LGHNA and CDR2 YNFKEQ. The CDR3 sequence is 15 residues long. The CDR3 here is CASSTRGGNQETQYF. DNA of the CDR3: TGTGCCAGCAGTACGAGGGGAGGAAACCAAGAGACCCAGTACTTC.

This CDR3 is CATSRGGTGSQHF. CDR3 nucleotide sequence: TGTGCCACCAGCAGAGGTGGGACGGGGTCCCAGCATTTT. The J gene is TRBJ1-5, the V gene TRBV15; TRBD1 is a possible D gene (5 bases). The ends were cut back, 1 base at V and 11 bases at J, with 12 bases in the middle. Per the germline V gene, CDR1 is LNHNV and CDR2 is YYDKDF (reference sequence). There are 13 residues in the CDR3.

The chain recombines TRBV18 with TRBJ2-7; 10 bases fit TRBD2. Looked up from germline, CDR1 is KGHSH and CDR2 is LQKENI. This CDR3 comprises 15 residues. Unmatched junction bases numbered 6, after V lost 2 bases and J lost 5 bases. The CDR3 DNA is TGTGCCAGCTCACCAGGCAGCGGGAGGGATAACGAGCAGTACTTC. Amino acid sequence: CASSPGSGRDNEQYF.

On this clone itself: Other DNA sequences within the sample encode an identical CDR3. The chain links TRBV7-9 to TRBJ1-1; D is ambiguous. CDR1 SEHNR and CDR2 FQNEAQ come from the germline V gene (reference sequence). Between the trimmed V and J ends, which lost 1 base and 2 bases, there was a span of 5 bases. The CDR3 length is 13 residues. The DNA of the CDR3 is TGTGCCAGCAGCTTAGAGGCAAACACTGAAGCTTTCTTT. Translated, it gives CASSLEANTEAFF.

V usage is TRBV13 and J usage is TRBJ2-1; 14 nucleotides agree with TRBD2. Germline values: CDR1 PRHDT, CDR2 FYEKMQ (reference sequence). The trim removed 4 bases at V and 7 bases at J, leaving 3 bases unmatched. The length of the CDR3 is 15 residues. The CDR3 is CASSSRLAGGNEQFF. Here the CDR3 DNA reads TGTGCCAGCAGCTCCCGACTAGCGGGAGGGAATGAGCAGTTCTTC.

V usage is TRBV6-1 and J usage is TRBJ2-7; D not resolved. The V gene lost 8 bases and the J gene lost 6 bases, with 14 bases spanning the gap. Germline CDR1 and CDR2: MNHNS and SASEGT. CDR3 length equals 12 residues. The CDR3 sequence: CASLFWGSEQYF. The CDR3 DNA follows: TGTGCCAGCCTCTTTTGGGGTTCCGAGCAGTACTTC.

The gene calls are TRBV6-1 and TRBJ1-2; no firm D call. From germline, CDR1 is MNHNS and CDR2 SASEGT. The V end lost 2 bases, the J end lost 2 bases, and 12 bases lay between the germline ends. CDR3 length: 15 residues. For the CDR3, the DNA is TGTGCCAGCAGTGAACTCTATACCCACAACTATGGCTACACCTTC. It specifies CASSELYTHNYGYTF.

The CDR3 sequence: CASSPQAGVPYEQYF. The CDR3 nucleotides read TGTGCCAGCAGCCCACAGGCGGGGGTGCCCTACGAGCAGTACTTC. The chain has TRBV7-3 and TRBJ2-7; 7 nucleotides agree with TRBD2. V was pared by 5 bases and J by 2 bases, with 9 bases of the junction left unmatched. The CDR3 covers 15 residues. In germline, CDR1 is SGHTA, CDR2 FQGTGA. Supplemented by reference TRBV7-3 and TRBJ2-7, the full variable domain reads GAGVSQTPSNKVTEKGKYVELRCDPISGHTALYWYRQSLGQGPEFLIYFQGTGAADDSGLPNDRFFAVRPEGSVSTLKIQRTERGDSAVYLCASSPQAGVPYEQYFGPGTRLTVT.

The chain has TRBV12-5 and TRBJ2-3; D ambiguous. The length of the CDR3 is 14 residues. Germline values: CDR1 LGHNT, CDR2 FRNRAP. The V gene lost 3 bases and the J gene lost 1 base, with 8 bases spanning the gap. CDR3 DNA: TGTGCTAGTGGTTTAGGGATAGGCACAGATACGCAGTATTTT. Protein: CASGLGIGTDTQYF.

The rearrangement uses TRBV6-6 and TRBJ2-1; D not certain. The germline CDR1 and CDR2 sequences are MNHNY and SVGAGI (reference sequence). Deletions cut 8 bases from V and 2 bases from J, with 13 bases between. This CDR3 contains 14 residues. CDR3 in amino acids: CASRSSLTYNEQFF. The CDR3 DNA reads as TGTGCCAGCCGATCCTCCTTGACCTACAATGAGCAGTTCTTC.

The genes are TRBV7-3 and TRBJ2-5; D ambiguous. The V end lost 5 bases, the J end lost 1 base, and 8 bases lay between the germline ends. The germline CDR1 and CDR2 sequences are SGHTA and FQGTGA. The CDR3 totals 13 residues. CDR3 loop: CASSRSLQETQYF. Written as DNA, the CDR3 is TGTGCCAGCAGCCGCAGTCTCCAAGAGACCCAGTACTTC.

The chain links TRBV21-1 to TRBJ2-7; TRBD1 is taken as the D call from the table, unchecked against the DNA. TRBV21-1 represents a pseudogene. CDR3 length: 17 amino acids. The CDR3 nucleotides are TGTGCCAGCAGCAAAGCTGGATACGACAGAGTCTCCTACGAGCAGTACTTC. Amino acid sequence: CASSKAGYDRVSYEQYF.

The DNA for the CDR3 is TGTGCCAGCAGCTTAAACGGCGGGATGTCCGGGGAGACCCAGTACTTC. Amino acids: CASSLNGGMSGETQYF. The chain employs TRBV7-3 and TRBJ2-5; possible D gene TRBD2, 6 bases. There are 16 residues in the CDR3. Trimming cost V 1 base and J 5 bases, with 17 bases left between them. The V gene's germline CDR1 is SGHTA and CDR2 FQGTGA.

This sequence joins TRBV7-9 and TRBJ2-2, with TRBD2 identical over 14 bases. Trimming removed 2 bases from V and 8 bases from J; junction bases left unmatched: 7. CDR3 length: 17 residues. Germline V gives CDR1 SEHNR, CDR2 FQNEAQ (reference sequence). CDR3 nucleotide sequence: TGTGCCAGCAGCTTAACGGGACTAGCGGGAGCGATAGGGGAGCTGTTTTTT. It translates to CASSLTGLAGAIGELFF.

This chain connects TRBV9 to TRBJ2-7; 7 bases are shared with TRBD2. With V trimmed by 0 bases and J by 6 bases, 3 bases remained unmatched. The CDR3 length is 13 residues. Germline V gives CDR1 SGDLS, CDR2 YYNGEE. This CDR3 is CASSVGLALEQYF. The DNA of the CDR3 is TGTGCCAGCAGCGTAGGACTAGCCCTCGAGCAGTACTTC.

V is TRBV29-1 and J is TRBJ2-3, with D perhaps TRBD2 (5 bases). Trimming removed 7 bases at V and 2 bases at J, with 13 bases between. This CDR3 is built from 13 residues. Germline loops: CDR1 SQVTM, CDR2 ANQGSEA. The CDR3 DNA reads TGCAGCGGCAGTGGGAGCCCCACAGATACGCAGTATTTT. It is translated as CSGSGSPTDTQYF.

This clone was counted a single time. V is TRBV5-1 and J is TRBJ2-7; D gene ambiguous. Germline V gives CDR1 SGHRS, CDR2 YFSETQ. The length of the CDR3 is 14 residues. Trimming left V 3 bases short and J 5 bases short, with 15 bases between. CDR3 coding DNA: TGCGCCAGCAGCTCTAACAATGGGCTTAACGAGCAGTACTTC. The encoded protein is CASSSNNGLNEQYF.

This chain joins TRBV30 and TRBJ2-4; D gene ambiguous. The V gene lost 2 bases and the J gene lost 4 bases, with 12 bases spanning the gap. The V gene's germline CDR1 is GTSNPN and CDR2 SVGIG (reference sequence). This CDR3 is built from 14 residues. The CDR3 sequence is CAWSKWVGKNIQYF. The CDR3 DNA reads as TGTGCCTGGAGTAAATGGGTGGGGAAAAACATTCAGTACTTC.

The chain joins TRBV11-1 to TRBJ2-1, with D perhaps matching TRBD1 or TRBD2 (5 bases each). CDR3 length: 13 amino acids. V was shortened by 3 bases and J by 9 bases, with 12 bases between the two germline ends. Germline assignment: CDR1 SGHAT and CDR2 FQDESV (reference sequence). CDR3 DNA sequence: TGTGCCAGCAGCTTTTCCAGGGACGCTGAGCAGTTCTTC. Translated, it gives CASSFSRDAEQFF.

The gene calls are TRBV19 and TRBJ2-1, with TRBD2 as a possible D gene (6 bases). CDR3 length: 16 amino acids. From germline, CDR1 is LNHDA and CDR2 SQIVND (reference sequence). The ends were cut back, 3 bases at V and 9 bases at J, with 21 bases in the middle. The CDR3 is CASSIQPWGVRGEQFF. The CDR3 DNA sequence: TGTGCCAGTAGTATTCAACCCTGGGGGGTACGCGGTGAGCAGTTCTTC.

V gene TRBV28 combines with J gene TRBJ2-3, with D possibly matching TRBD2 (5 bases). The CDR3 extends over 15 amino acids. The germline V gene has CDR1 MDHEN and CDR2 SYDVKM. Trimming removed 2 bases at V and 4 bases at J, with 13 bases between. DNA of the CDR3: TGTGCCAGCAGTTTAGCAACTAGTGGCGCAGATACGCAGTATTTT. It codes for CASSLATSGADTQYF.

Only a few counts were recorded for this clone. The chain uses TRBV4-2 and TRBJ1-1; TRBD1 matches 7 bases. The CDR3 contains 15 residues. Losses at the gene ends were 2 bases for V and 3 bases for J; bases not matched to a gene: 6. Germline CDR1 is LGHNA and CDR2 is YNFKEQ. This chain's CDR3 is CASSQHNRGDTEAFF. The DNA for the CDR3 is TGTGCCAGCAGCCAACACAACAGGGGTGACACTGAAGCTTTCTTT.

This clone has only one observation. The genes are TRBV29-1 and TRBJ2-5; 7 bases agree with TRBD1. The germline V gene encodes CDR1 SQVTM and CDR2 ANQGSEA. Losses at the gene ends were 7 bases for V and 5 bases for J; bases not matched to a gene: 7. This CDR3 has 12 residues. The DNA of the CDR3 is TGCAGCGGGCGACAGGGACGGGAGACCCAGTACTTC. Amino acid sequence: CSGRQGRETQYF.

V gene TRBV19 combines with J gene TRBJ1-5, with 7 bases that match TRBD1. Trimming at V came to 4 bases and at J to 4 bases, leaving 10 bases not matched to a gene. The CDR3 runs 16 residues. Germline loops: CDR1 LNHDA, CDR2 SQIVND (reference sequence). Here the CDR3 DNA reads TGTGCCAGTAGTACCCGGGACAGATTCGTTAATCAGCCCCAGCATTTT. It specifies CASSTRDRFVNQPQHF.

This clone was picked up one time. The CDR3 here is CAWRRSSNEKLFF. CDR3 DNA: TGTGCCTGGAGGCGCAGTTCTAATGAAAAACTGTTTTTT. This rearrangement joins TRBV30 to TRBJ1-4, with D unclear. Germline V gene sequence: CDR1 GTSNPN, CDR2 SVGIG (reference sequence). V was clipped by 3 bases and J by 3 bases, with 8 bases between them. The CDR3 has 13 residues. The entire variable domain, with the rest obtained from reference TRBV30 and TRBJ1-4, is as follows: SQTIHQWPATLVQPVGSPLSLECTVEGTSNPNLYWYRQAAGRGLQLLFYSVGIGQISSEVPQNLSASRPQDRQFILSSKKLLLSDSGFYLCAWRRSSNEKLFFGSGTQLSVL.

This chain links TRBV27 with TRBJ2-1; 10 nucleotides agree with TRBD2. This CDR3 has 13 residues. In germline, CDR1 is MNHEY, CDR2 SMNVEV (reference sequence). With V trimmed by 6 bases and J by 6 bases, 2 bases remained unmatched. CDR3 nucleotide sequence: TGTGCCAGCAGACTAGCGGGGTTCAATGAGCAGTTCTTC. Translation: CASRLAGFNEQFF.